This entry describes one T cell receptor beta chain. Its antigen remains unknown. Germline loops: CDR1 MDHEN, CDR2 SYDVKM. V shed 7 bases and J shed 7 bases, with 17 bases lying between them. This CDR3 contains 14 residues. The record originates from a study of cytotoxic CD8 clonotypes in ibrutinib-treated CLL. Study details: It was after a median about 12 months of treatment, range 6 to 36, that response samples were taken. Broader study findings: Clonality was elevated at ibrutinib response and had returned toward baseline at progression.

Profiled with immunoSEQ multiplex PCR; TCRdb holds only in-frame clones, not every one. The sample holds fewer than 150,000 clones, roughly 80% seen once. Sample: PBMCs, taken after 24 months of ibrutinib treatment. This receptor was identified in a human donor with chronic lymphocytic leukemia. The chain has TRBV28 and TRBJ2-4; a weak D match, TRBD2 (8 bases). Here the CDR3 reads CASTVAGQSNIQYF. In DNA, the CDR3 is TGTGCCAGCACTGTAGCGGGACAGAGCAACATTCAGTACTTC.